Listed here are 27 T cell receptor beta chains from one sample, sequenced in a study of T-cell reconstitution after alpha-beta-depleted transplantation in children. Unique molecular identifiers were used to barcode this TCRbeta library. TCRdb reprocessed the PCR reads with MiXCR, giving one entry per CDR3 protein. The sample yields about 980,000 distinct CDR3 sequences, about 29% seen once. The specimen comprised PBMCs, mostly from graft donor cells, sampled 360 days after TCRalphabeta/CD19-depleted stem cell transplant. These TCRs come from a boy younger than two who had a stem cell transplant for SCID, so the T cells may come from the graft donor.

The V gene is TRBV6-4, the J gene TRBJ2-7, with D possibly matching TRBD2 (5 bases). The length of the CDR3 is 15 residues. Trimming took off 6 bases at V and 6 bases at J, with 21 bases between the two ends. Germline V gene sequence: CDR1 MRHNA, CDR2 SNTAGT. This chain's CDR3 is CASRPTSGKPSEQYF. The CDR3 DNA reads as TGTGCCAGCAGACCTACCTCGGGAAAACCTTCCGAGCAGTACTTC.

This clonotype was seen more than once but under ten times. CDR3 in amino acids: CASSLVATSYEQYF. In DNA form, the CDR3 reads TGTGCCAGCAGCTTAGTGGCGACTTCCTACGAGCAGTACTTC. V is TRBV7-9 and J is TRBJ2-7; no definite D call. This CDR3 has 14 amino acids. With 1 base removed from V and 1 base from J, the gap between germline ends came to 8 bases. Germline CDR1 is SEHNR and CDR2 is FQNEAQ (reference sequence).

The V and J genes are TRBV5-1 and TRBJ2-7, with D possibly being TRBD1 or TRBD2 (5 bases each). In germline, CDR1 is SGHRS, CDR2 YFSETQ. The length of the CDR3 is 15 residues. Trimming cost V 0 bases and J 3 bases, with 13 bases left between them. For the CDR3, the DNA is TGCGCCAGCAGCTTGGCGGCAGGGAGCCACTACGAGCAGTACTTC. Its translation: CASSLAAGSHYEQYF.

The chain is built from TRBV19 and TRBJ2-1; 10 bases fit TRBD1. Germline V gene lookup returns CDR1 LNHDA and CDR2 SQIVND (reference sequence). There are 15 residues in the CDR3. The ends lost 3 bases at V and 4 bases at J; junction bases unmatched: 3. CDR3 sequence reads: CASSIGDRGYNEQFF. The CDR3 region has the DNA TGTGCCAGTAGTATTGGGGACAGGGGATACAATGAGCAGTTCTTC.

This clonotype was detected only a few times. The gene calls are TRBV9 and TRBJ1-2, with D uncertain. The V gene's germline CDR1 is SGDLS and CDR2 YYNGEE. Between the trimmed V and J ends, which lost 0 bases and 3 bases, there was a span of 12 bases. The CDR3 extends over 15 amino acids. The CDR3 loop is CASSVDGRLYYGYTF. In DNA, the CDR3 is TGTGCCAGCAGCGTAGATGGGAGGTTATACTATGGCTACACCTTC.

This clonotype was seen a few times. The chain links TRBV28 to TRBJ2-7; no reliable D call. The CDR3 spans 15 residues. Deletions cut 2 bases from V and 5 bases from J, with 16 bases between. CDR1 and CDR2 from the germline V gene are MDHEN and SYDVKM. Written as DNA, the CDR3 is TGTGCCAGCAGTTTACCCCAATGGGGTCCACACGAGCAGTACTTC. Its translation: CASSLPQWGPHEQYF. Full variable domain (outside the CDR3, taken from reference TRBV28 and TRBJ2-7): DVKVTQSSRYLVKRTGEKVFLECVQDMDHENMFWYRQDPGLGLRLIYFSYDVKMKEKGDIPEGYSVSREKKERFSLILESASTNQTSMYLCASSLPQWGPHEQYFGPGTRLTVT.

The chain has TRBV12-3 or TRBV12-4 and TRBJ2-5; 7 nucleotides line up with TRBD1. The ends lost 3 bases at V and 1 base at J; junction bases unmatched: 8. This CDR3 contains 16 residues. The CDR3 is CASSFSGTDSQETQYF. The CDR3 nucleotides read TGTGCCAGCAGTTTTTCCGGGACAGACTCCCAAGAGACCCAGTACTTC.

This clonotype was recorded a few times. The J gene is TRBJ1-1, the V gene TRBV6-5; TRBD1 matches at 7 bases. V gave up 2 bases and J gave up 4 bases; unmatched junction bases: 4. CDR1 MNHEY and CDR2 SVGAGI come from the germline V gene. The CDR3 length is 14 residues. CDR3 sequence (DNA): TGTGCCAGCAGTTACGGATGGGACAGCACTGAAGCTTTCTTT. Its protein is CASSYGWDSTEAFF.

The V gene is TRBV5-1, the J gene TRBJ1-2; tentatively, D is TRBD1 (5 bases). CDR3 length: 14 amino acids. V lost 0 bases to trimming and J lost 5 bases, with 11 bases between them. The germline V gene has CDR1 SGHRS and CDR2 YFSETQ. The CDR3 bases are TGCGCCAGCAGCTTGGATGGGGGTTTTTATGGCTACACCTTC. This sequence encodes CASSLDGGFYGYTF.

The chain combines TRBV12-3 or TRBV12-4 with TRBJ1-3; D gene unclear. CDR3 length equals 17 residues. Between the trimmed V and J ends, which lost 3 bases and 0 bases, there was a span of 15 bases. CDR3 nucleotides: TGTGCCAGCAGTTTGAAGGCAGGTCCGAGCTCTGGAAACACCATATATTTT. As protein: CASSLKAGPSSGNTIYF.

This clonotype was counted a few times. The rearrangement uses TRBV27 and TRBJ2-7; D is possibly TRBD2 (6 bases). Trimming removed 10 bases at V and 2 bases at J, with 21 bases between. Germline CDR1 reads MNHEY; CDR2 reads SMNVEV (reference sequence). This CDR3 is 15 amino acids long. The CDR3 nucleotides read TGTGCCACCTCCGAAGCCGGGAGCGTACCCTACGAGCAGTACTTC. Translation: CATSEAGSVPYEQYF.

The gene calls are TRBV11-2 and TRBJ1-3; TRBD1 is a possible D gene (5 bases). CDR1 and CDR2 (germline): SGHAT, FQNNGV. The CDR3 extends over 16 amino acids. The ends were cut back, 0 bases at V and 2 bases at J, with 11 bases in the middle. The CDR3 spells CASSLDAGTAGNTIYF. Here the CDR3 DNA reads TGTGCCAGCAGCTTAGACGCGGGGACGGCTGGAAACACCATATATTTT.

The table lists this clonotype with a few counts. The rearrangement uses TRBV15 and TRBJ2-5; D uncertain. The CDR3 is made up of 11 amino acids. Germline V lookup: CDR1 LNHNV, CDR2 YYDKDF (reference sequence). With 5 bases removed from V and 4 bases from J, the gap between germline ends came to 5 bases. The CDR3 DNA follows: TGTGCCACCAGCGTCACAGAGACCCAGTACTTC. Its protein is CATSVTETQYF.

The V gene is TRBV12-3 or TRBV12-4, the J gene TRBJ2-7, with 11 nucleotides matching TRBD2. After removal of 4 bases from V and 4 bases from J, the junction contained 3 bases not matched to a gene. This CDR3 region has 14 residues. For the CDR3, the DNA is TGTGCCAGCAGTTCCTCTAGCGGGGGGTACGAGCAGTACTTC. It yields the protein CASSSSSGGYEQYF.

There are a few counts of this clonotype. The rearrangement links TRBV27 to TRBJ2-5; no reliable D call. The CDR3 spans 15 residues. V lost 6 bases and J 4 bases, leaving 18 bases between the germline ends. Germline lookup yields CDR1 MNHEY and CDR2 SMNVEV (reference sequence). In DNA, the CDR3 is TGTGCCAGCAGCCTCGGGTATGGGGAAGGAGAGACCCAGTACTTC. Amino acids: CASSLGYGEGETQYF.

There are a few counts of this clonotype. V is TRBV11-2 and J is TRBJ2-7; maybe TRBD2 (6 bases). The CDR3 sequence is 13 residues long. V lost 5 bases and J 4 bases, leaving 12 bases between the germline ends. Per germline, CDR1 SGHAT and CDR2 FQNNGV. CDR3 amino acids: CASSPLAQYEQYF. In nucleotides, the CDR3 is TGTGCCAGCAGCCCCCTAGCGCAGTACGAGCAGTACTTC.

The rearrangement uses TRBV12-2 and TRBJ2-2. TRBV12-2 has pseudogene status. This CDR3 region has 19 residues. The CDR3 bases are TGTGCAAGTCGCTTAGTGTTCGCATGGTCGGGTGTGAACACCGGGGAGCTGTTTTTT. Encoded protein: CASRLVFAWSGVNTGELFF.

This clonotype has more than one count but fewer than ten. This chain connects TRBV12-3 or TRBV12-4 to TRBJ1-2; no clear D. The CDR3 is made up of 11 amino acids. V dropped 2 bases and J dropped 8 bases, with 6 bases sitting between them. The CDR3: CASSLYGGYTF. The CDR3, as DNA: TGTGCCAGCAGTTTATACGGGGGCTACACCTTC.

The chain has TRBV15 and TRBJ2-7, with a tentative D call TRBD1 (6 bases). V lost 0 bases and J 3 bases, leaving 9 bases between the germline ends. This CDR3 region has 14 residues. In germline, CDR1 is LNHNV, CDR2 YYDKDF (reference sequence). The DNA for the CDR3 is TGTGCCACCAGCAGAGATCGGACAGTCTACGAGCAGTACTTC. Its translation is CATSRDRTVYEQYF.

V gene TRBV12-3 or TRBV12-4 combines with J gene TRBJ2-4; 7 positions agree with TRBD2. The CDR3 is 19 residues long. J was trimmed by 0 bases and V by 5 bases; bases with no gene match: 16. Written as DNA, the CDR3 is TGTGCCAGCAGTGACACGTTAGGCGGGGGAGCCCTAGCCAAAAACATTCAGTACTTC. Amino acids: CASSDTLGGGALAKNIQYF.

Only a few counts were recorded for this clonotype. The CDR3 bases are TGCAGCGTTGAAGTGGCAGATACGCAGTATTTT. It yields the protein CSVEVADTQYF. The V and J genes are TRBV29-1 and TRBJ2-3; unclear D gene. CDR3 size: 11 residues. Trimming took 1 base from V and 4 from J, leaving 3 bases between them. The germline V gene has CDR1 SQVTM and CDR2 ANQGSEA.

Ten or more counts support this clonotype. J is TRBJ2-5 and V is TRBV9; weak D call: TRBD2 (7 bases). The CDR3 spans 15 residues. Trimming removed 4 bases from V and 5 bases from J, with 18 bases in between. The germline V gene has CDR1 SGDLS and CDR2 YYNGEE. In DNA, the CDR3 is TGTGCCAGCAGCAGTTGGGGGGGCGAGGCGGAGACCCAGTACTTC. Its protein is CASSSWGGEAETQYF.

The rearrangement uses TRBV6-2 or TRBV6-3 and TRBJ1-1; a weak D match, TRBD1 (6 bases). Germline V gene lookup returns CDR1 MNHEY and CDR2 SVGEGT. The CDR3 contains 16 residues. The germline V and J ends were trimmed by 4 bases and 4 bases, with 19 bases remaining between them. This chain's CDR3 is CASSFSHREGGTEAFF. The CDR3 DNA reads TGTGCCAGCAGTTTCTCCCACAGGGAAGGCGGCACTGAAGCTTTCTTT.

V usage is TRBV28 and J usage is TRBJ1-1; TRBD1 agrees at 7 bases. J gave up 4 bases and V 1 base, and 6 bases lay outside the gene matches. Germline values: CDR1 MDHEN, CDR2 SYDVKM. The CDR3 runs to 15 residues. CDR3 amino acids: CASSLSTGSGTEAFF. The CDR3 region has the DNA TGTGCCAGCAGTTTATCGACAGGGTCAGGCACTGAAGCTTTCTTT. Looking up the rest from reference TRBV28 and TRBJ1-1 gives the full variable domain: DVKVTQSSRYLVKRTGEKVFLECVQDMDHENMFWYRQDPGLGLRLIYFSYDVKMKEKGDIPEGYSVSREKKERFSLILESASTNQTSMYLCASSLSTGSGTEAFFGQGTRLTVV.

DNA of the CDR3: TGTGCCAGCAGCCGTGGGCCCAATGAGCAGTTCTTC. It encodes CASSRGPNEQFF. The chain uses TRBV3-1 and TRBJ2-1; D call uncertain. This CDR3 has 12 amino acids. V shed 4 bases and J shed 6 bases, with 7 bases lying between them. Germline CDR1 is LGHDT and CDR2 is YNNKEL (reference sequence).

This rearrangement joins TRBV7-2 to TRBJ2-3; TRBD2 is a possible D gene (6 bases). The CDR3 loop spans 15 amino acids. Germline V CDR1 and CDR2: SGHTA, FQGNSA. Trimming shortened V by 0 bases and J by 3 bases, and 10 bases separated the two germline ends. CDR3 protein: CASSLAGLQTDTQYF. The CDR3 DNA reads as TGTGCCAGCAGCTTAGCAGGACTACAAACAGATACGCAGTATTTT.

The chain recombines TRBV7-9 with TRBJ1-1; no definite D call. Trimming took off 8 bases at V and 0 bases at J, with 4 bases between the two ends. This CDR3 contains 11 residues. Germline lookup yields CDR1 SEHNR and CDR2 FQNEAQ (reference sequence). The DNA of the CDR3 is TGTGCCAGCCACATGAACACTGAAGCTTTCTTT. It codes for CASHMNTEAFF.